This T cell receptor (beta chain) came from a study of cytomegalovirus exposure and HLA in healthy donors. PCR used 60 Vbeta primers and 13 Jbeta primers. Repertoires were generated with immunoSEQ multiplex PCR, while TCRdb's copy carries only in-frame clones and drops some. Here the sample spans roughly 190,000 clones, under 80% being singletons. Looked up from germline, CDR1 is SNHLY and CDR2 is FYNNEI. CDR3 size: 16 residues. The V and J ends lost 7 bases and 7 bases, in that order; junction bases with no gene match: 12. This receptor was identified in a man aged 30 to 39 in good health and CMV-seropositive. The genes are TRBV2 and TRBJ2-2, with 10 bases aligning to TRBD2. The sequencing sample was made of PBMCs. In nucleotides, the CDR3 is TGTGCCAGCAAGGAGCGGGAGGGCCGATTCGTCGGGGAGCTGTTTTTT. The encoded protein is CASKEREGRFVGELFF.